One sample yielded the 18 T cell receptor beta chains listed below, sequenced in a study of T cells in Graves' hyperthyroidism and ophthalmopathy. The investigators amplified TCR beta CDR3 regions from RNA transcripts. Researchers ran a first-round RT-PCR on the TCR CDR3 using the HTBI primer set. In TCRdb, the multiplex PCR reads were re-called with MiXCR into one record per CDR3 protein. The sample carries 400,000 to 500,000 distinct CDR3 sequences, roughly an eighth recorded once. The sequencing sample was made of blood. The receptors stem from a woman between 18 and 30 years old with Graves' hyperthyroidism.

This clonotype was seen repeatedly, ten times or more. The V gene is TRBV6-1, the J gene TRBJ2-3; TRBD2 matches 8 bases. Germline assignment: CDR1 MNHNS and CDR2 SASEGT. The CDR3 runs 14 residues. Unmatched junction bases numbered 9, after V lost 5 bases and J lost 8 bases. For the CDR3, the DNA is TGTGCCAGCAGTACCGGGACTAGTGAGGGTACGCAGTATTTT. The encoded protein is CASSTGTSEGTQYF.

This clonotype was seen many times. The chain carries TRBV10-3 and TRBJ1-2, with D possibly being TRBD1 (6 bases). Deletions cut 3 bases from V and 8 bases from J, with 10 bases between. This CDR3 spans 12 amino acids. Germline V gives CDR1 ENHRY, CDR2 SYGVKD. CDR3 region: CAISDSTGGYTF. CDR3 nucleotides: TGTGCCATCAGTGATTCGACAGGCGGCTACACCTTC.

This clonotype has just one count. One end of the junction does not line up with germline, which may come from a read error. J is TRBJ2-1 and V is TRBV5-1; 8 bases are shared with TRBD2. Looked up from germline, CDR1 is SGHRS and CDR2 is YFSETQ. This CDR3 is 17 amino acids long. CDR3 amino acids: CTSSLGPEAGDANEQFF. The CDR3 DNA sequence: TGCACCAGCAGCTTGGGCCCCGAAGCGGGAGACGCAAATGAGCAGTTCTTC.

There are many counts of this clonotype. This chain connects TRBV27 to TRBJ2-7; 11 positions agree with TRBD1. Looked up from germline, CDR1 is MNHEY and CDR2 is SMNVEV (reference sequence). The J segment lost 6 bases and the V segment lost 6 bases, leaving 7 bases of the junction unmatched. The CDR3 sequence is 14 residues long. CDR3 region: CASSRTGTGGEQYF. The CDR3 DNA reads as TGTGCCAGCAGCCGCACCGGGACAGGGGGCGAGCAGTACTTC.

CDR3 protein: CASSAYRGPFSYEQYF. In nucleotides, the CDR3 is TGTGCCAGCAGCGCATACAGGGGGCCTTTCTCCTACGAGCAGTACTTC. The genes are TRBV9 and TRBJ2-7; 9 nucleotides agree with TRBD1. The CDR3 has 16 amino acids. In germline, CDR1 is SGDLS, CDR2 YYNGEE. Losses at the gene ends were 3 bases for V and 0 bases for J; bases not matched to a gene: 7.

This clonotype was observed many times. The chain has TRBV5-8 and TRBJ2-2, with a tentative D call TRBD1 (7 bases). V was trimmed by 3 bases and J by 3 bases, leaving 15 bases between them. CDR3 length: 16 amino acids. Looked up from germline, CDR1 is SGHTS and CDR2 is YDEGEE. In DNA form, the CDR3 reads TGTGCCAGCAGCTCGGGGGACAGCACGTACACCGGGGAGCTGTTTTTT. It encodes CASSSGDSTYTGELFF.

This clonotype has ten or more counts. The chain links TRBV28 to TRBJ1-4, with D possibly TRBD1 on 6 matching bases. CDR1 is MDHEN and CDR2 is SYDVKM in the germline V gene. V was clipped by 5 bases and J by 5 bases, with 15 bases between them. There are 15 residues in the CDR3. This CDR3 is CASSNKQGLNEKLFF. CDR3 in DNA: TGTGCCAGCAGTAATAAACAGGGCTTAAATGAAAAACTGTTTTTT.

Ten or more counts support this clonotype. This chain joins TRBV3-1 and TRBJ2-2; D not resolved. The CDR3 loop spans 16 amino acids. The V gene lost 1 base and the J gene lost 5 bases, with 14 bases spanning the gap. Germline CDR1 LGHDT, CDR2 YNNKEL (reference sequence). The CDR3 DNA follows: TGTGCCAGCAGCCAAGGGCTAGGGCCCCTAACCGGGGAGCTGTTTTTT. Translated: CASSQGLGPLTGELFF.

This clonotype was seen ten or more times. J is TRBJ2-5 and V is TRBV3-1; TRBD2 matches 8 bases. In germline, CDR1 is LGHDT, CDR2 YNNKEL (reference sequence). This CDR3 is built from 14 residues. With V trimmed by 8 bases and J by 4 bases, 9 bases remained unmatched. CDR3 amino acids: CASGLIAGLETQYF. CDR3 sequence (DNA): TGTGCCAGCGGGTTGATAGCGGGATTAGAGACCCAGTACTTC.

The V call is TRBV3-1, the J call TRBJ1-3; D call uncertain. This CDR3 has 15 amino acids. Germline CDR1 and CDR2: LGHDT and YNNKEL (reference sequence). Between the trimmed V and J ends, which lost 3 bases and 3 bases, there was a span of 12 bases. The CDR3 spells CASSQVVLGGNTIYF. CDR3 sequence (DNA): TGTGCCAGCAGCCAGGTGGTCTTGGGTGGAAACACCATATATTTT.

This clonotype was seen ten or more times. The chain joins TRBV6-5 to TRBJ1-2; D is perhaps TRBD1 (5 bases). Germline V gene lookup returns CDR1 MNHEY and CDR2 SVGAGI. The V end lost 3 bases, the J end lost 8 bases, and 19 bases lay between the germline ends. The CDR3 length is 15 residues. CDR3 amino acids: CASSYSRGPTSGYTF. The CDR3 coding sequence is TGTGCCAGCAGTTATAGCCGGGGCCCGACTAGCGGCTACACCTTC.

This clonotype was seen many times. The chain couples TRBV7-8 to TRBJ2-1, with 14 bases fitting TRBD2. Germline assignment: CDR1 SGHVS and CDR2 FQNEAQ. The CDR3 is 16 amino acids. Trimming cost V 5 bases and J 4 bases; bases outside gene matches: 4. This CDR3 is CASSPRTSGRYNEQFF. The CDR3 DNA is TGTGCCAGCAGCCCAAGGACTAGCGGGAGGTACAATGAGCAGTTCTTC.

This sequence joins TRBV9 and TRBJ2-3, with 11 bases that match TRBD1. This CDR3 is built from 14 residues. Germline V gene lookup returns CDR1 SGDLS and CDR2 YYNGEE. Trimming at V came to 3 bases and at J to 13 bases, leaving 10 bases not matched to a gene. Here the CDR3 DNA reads TGTGCCAGCAGCGCGGGACAGGGGGAAAATGTGGAGTATTTT. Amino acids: CASSAGQGENVEYF.

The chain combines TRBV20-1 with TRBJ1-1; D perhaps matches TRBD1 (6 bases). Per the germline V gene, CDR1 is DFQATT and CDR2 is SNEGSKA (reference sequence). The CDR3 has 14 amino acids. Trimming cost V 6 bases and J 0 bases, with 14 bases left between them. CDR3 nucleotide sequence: TGCAGTGCCCAAAAACAGGGTGTGAACACTGAAGCTTTCTTT. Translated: CSAQKQGVNTEAFF.

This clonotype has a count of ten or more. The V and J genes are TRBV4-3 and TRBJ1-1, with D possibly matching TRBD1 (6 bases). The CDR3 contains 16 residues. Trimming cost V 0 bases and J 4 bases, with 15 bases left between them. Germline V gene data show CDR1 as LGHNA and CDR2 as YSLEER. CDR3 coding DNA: TGCGCCAGCAGCCAAGATCTAACAGGGTTGCTCACTGAAGCTTTCTTT. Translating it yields CASSQDLTGLLTEAFF.

CDR3 bases: TGCAGTGCTAGAGTTCCCGGGGCGCCTGCCCGCCTCTATGGCTACACCTTC. Its translation is CSARVPGAPARLYGYTF. The V call is TRBV20-1, the J call TRBJ1-2; possible D gene TRBD1, 5 bases. Germline V gene lookup returns CDR1 DFQATT and CDR2 SNEGSKA (reference sequence). Trimming cost V 1 base and J 4 bases, with 22 bases left between them. The CDR3 totals 17 residues.

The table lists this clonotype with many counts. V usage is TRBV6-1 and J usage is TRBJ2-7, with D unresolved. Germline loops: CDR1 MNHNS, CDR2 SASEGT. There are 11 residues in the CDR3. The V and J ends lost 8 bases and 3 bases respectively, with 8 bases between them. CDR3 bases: TGTGCCAGCGGGTACGGCTACGAGCAGTACTTC. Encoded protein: CASGYGYEQYF.

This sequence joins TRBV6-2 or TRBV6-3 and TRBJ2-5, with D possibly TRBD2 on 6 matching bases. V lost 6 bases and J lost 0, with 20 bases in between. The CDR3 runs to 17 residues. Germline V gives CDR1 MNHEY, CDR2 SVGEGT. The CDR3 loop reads CASSKRLDWPDQETQYF. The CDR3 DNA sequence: TGTGCCAGCAGCAAAAGACTAGATTGGCCCGACCAAGAGACCCAGTACTTC.